The TCR beta chain described here comes from a study of PD-1 blockade in classical Hodgkin lymphoma (dated by TCRdb to between 2020 and 2021). In the study overall: Nivolumab dosing was 3 mg/kg intravenously every 2 weeks, continuing until either disease progression or unacceptable toxicity. A peripheral blood immune signature of response to PD-1 blockade in classical Hodgkin lymphoma was defined using TCR beta sequencing and CyTOF. Here is what the overall study found, with its caveats: Baseline TCR diversity was reported to be lower in newly diagnosed patients than in healthy donors, and even lower in relapsed/refractory patients. CD4+ but not CD8+ TCR diversity rose significantly by C4D1 (p=0.0027 vs p=0.16), most apparent in complete responders (p=0.02). Diversity was lower in patients who began nivolumab less than 1 year after ASCT, so these patients were left out of later analyses to avoid confounding by immune reconstitution. Baseline diversity similar to that of newly diagnosed patients was observed in trial patients achieving complete response, whereas significantly lower diversity was observed in partial responders and progressors. The study covered only a single clinical trial cohort, and the causes of the repertoire differences, possibly disease activity or prior therapy, were still not defined.

Comment on this clone: Its antigen remains unidentified. Base qualities are not provided; no much larger clone lies one nucleotide away.

Ends trimmed: V by 8 bases, J by 3 bases; bases unmatched to a gene: 24. From its cysteine to its phenylalanine, the CDR3 spans 20 amino acids. Of all the DNA, just the CDR3 is kept, 60 bases in frame from base 1. Taken from the germline V gene, the CDR1 and CDR2 loops are MDHEN and SYDVKM. Genomic DNA was isolated using the Qiagen DNeasy kit from unsorted PBMCs as well as from negatively selected CD4+ and CD8+ fractions. TCR beta CDR3 regions were amplified by immunoSEQ multiplex PCR using primers annealing to V and J segments. A synthetic immune receptor repertoire was used to minimize amplification bias, and remaining bias was computationally removed after sequencing. On the study's bioinformatics: Custom Python scripts were used to quantify repertoire diversity as the Shannon entropy index. Unsorted, CD4+ and CD8+ repertoires were examined separately, except in combined analyses, for which CD4+ and CD8+ sequences were merged in silico. Clonal expansion was defined as at least a 2-fold frequency increase after treatment relative to C1D1, with a pseudocount of 0.5 for undetected baseline clones. Singleton clones were defined as clones with 0 or 1 copy at C1D1, and non-singleton clones were defined as clones with 2 or more copies. Clones expanded in unsorted samples were labelled as CD4+, CD8+ or unknown by matching protein sequences in sorted samples from the same patient. Diversity changes from C1D1 to C4D1 were tested in paired samples using Wilcoxon tests. Sourced from immuneACCESS, this table was stored by TCRdb with only in-frame sequences that have V and J called. A share of the clones is absent; for the studies checked, an unresolved V gene accounts for under half, and the remainder has no known explanation. The DNA was the basis for D and trimming; V, J and clone size are from that table. The sample data list approximately 80,000 clones, and approximately 88% of these were observed just once. Around 20% of the sample comes from the top ten.

Interpreted using the paper, the time point label stands for: cycle 1 day 1 (C1D1), immediately before nivolumab initiation. All trial patients had relapsed after autologous stem cell transplantation, with cohorts A, B and C differing in prior brentuximab vedotin exposure. The trial cohort included 55 to 60 patients with relapsed/refractory classical Hodgkin lymphoma, and each patient had a best overall response of complete response, partial response or progressive disease. Single-agent nivolumab was administered to trial patients in the multi-cohort phase II CheckMate 205 trial. An independent review committee assessed best overall response by applying the 2007 International Working Group response criteria. PBMCs from the trial were collected at three points: immediately before nivolumab initiation (C1D1), and during therapy at cycle 2 day 1 and cycle 4 day 1. Peripheral blood was collected in 8 mL Vacutainer Cell Preparation Tubes, from which PBMCs were isolated by centrifugation and then cryopreserved.

The sequencing used peripheral blood mononuclear cells (PBMCs), collected at baseline. The clonotype comes from a human donor with classical Hodgkin lymphoma. The chain is encoded by TRBV28 joined to TRBJ2-2, and 7 bases in between align with TRBD2. The DNA sequence is as follows: TGTGCCAGCCAGTTAGCGGGCCATTTCAGCTTCGCTAGGGACACCGGGGAGCTGTTTTTT. Translated, this gives CASQLAGHFSFARDTGELFF.